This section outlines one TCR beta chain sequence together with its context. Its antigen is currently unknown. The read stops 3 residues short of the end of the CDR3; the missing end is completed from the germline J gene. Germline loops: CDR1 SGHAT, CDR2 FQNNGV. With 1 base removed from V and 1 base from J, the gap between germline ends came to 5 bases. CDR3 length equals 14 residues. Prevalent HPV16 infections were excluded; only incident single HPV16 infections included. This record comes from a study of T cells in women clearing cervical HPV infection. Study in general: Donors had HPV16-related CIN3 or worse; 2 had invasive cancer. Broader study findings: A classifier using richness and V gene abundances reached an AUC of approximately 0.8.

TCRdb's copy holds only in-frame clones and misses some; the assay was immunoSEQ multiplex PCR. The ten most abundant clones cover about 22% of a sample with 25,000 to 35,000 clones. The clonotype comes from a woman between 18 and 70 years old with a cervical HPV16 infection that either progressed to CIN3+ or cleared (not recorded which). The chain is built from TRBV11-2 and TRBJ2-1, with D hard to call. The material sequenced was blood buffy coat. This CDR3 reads CASSLGLSYNEQFF. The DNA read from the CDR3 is TGTGCCAGCAGCTTAGGTCTATCCTACAATGAG.